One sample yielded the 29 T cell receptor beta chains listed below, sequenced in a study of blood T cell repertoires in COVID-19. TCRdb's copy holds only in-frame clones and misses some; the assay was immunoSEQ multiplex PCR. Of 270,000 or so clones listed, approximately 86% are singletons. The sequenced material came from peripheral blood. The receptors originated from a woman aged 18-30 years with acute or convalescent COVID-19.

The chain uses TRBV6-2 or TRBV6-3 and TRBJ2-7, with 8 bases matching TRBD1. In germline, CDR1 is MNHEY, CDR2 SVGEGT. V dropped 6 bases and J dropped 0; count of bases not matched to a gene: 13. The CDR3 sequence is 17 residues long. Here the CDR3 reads CASSLNYRQGNSYEQYF. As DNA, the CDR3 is TGTGCCAGCAGCCTAAACTACCGACAGGGGAACTCCTACGAGCAGTACTTC.

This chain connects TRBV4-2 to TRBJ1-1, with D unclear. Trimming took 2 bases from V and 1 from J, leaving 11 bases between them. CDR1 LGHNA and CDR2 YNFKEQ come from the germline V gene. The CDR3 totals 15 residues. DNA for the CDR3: TGTGCCAGCAGCCAATCCCCGGGAGCGAACACTGAAGCTTTCTTT. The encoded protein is CASSQSPGANTEAFF.

CDR3 sequence: CASSTWRVQGRAGTQYF. Written as DNA, the CDR3 is TGTGCCAGCAGCACCTGGCGGGTACAGGGTAGGGCGGGGACCCAGTACTTC. The chain employs TRBV7-6 and TRBJ2-5; D possibly corresponds to TRBD1 (6 bases). This CDR3 spans 17 amino acids. CDR1 is SGHVS, CDR2 FNYEAQ, per germline. With 5 bases removed from V and 7 bases from J, the gap between germline ends came to 26 bases.

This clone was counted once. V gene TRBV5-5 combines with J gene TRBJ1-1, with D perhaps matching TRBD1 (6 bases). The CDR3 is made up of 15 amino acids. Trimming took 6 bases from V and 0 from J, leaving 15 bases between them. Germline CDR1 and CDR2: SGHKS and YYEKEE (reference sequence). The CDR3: CASTLAGHLNTEAFF. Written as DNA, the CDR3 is TGTGCCAGCACCCTAGCGGGACACCTGAACACTGAAGCTTTCTTT.

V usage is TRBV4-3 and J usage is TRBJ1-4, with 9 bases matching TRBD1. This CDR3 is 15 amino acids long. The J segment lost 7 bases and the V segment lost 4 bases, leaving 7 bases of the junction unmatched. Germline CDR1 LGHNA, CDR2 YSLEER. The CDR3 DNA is TGCGCCAGCAGCCTACAGGGGGCAGGGAGTGAAAAACTGTTTTTT. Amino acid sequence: CASSLQGAGSEKLFF.

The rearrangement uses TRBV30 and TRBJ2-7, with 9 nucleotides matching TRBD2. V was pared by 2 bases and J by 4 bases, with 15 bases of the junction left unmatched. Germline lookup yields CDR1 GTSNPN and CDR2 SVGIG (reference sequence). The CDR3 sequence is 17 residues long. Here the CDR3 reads CAWSPLPGTSPRYEQYF. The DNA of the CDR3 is TGTGCCTGGAGTCCCCTCCCCGGGACTAGCCCTCGGTACGAGCAGTACTTC.

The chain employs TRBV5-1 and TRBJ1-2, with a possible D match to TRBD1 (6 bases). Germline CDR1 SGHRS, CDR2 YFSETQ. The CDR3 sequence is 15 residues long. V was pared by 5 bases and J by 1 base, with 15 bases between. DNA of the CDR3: TGCGCCAGCAGACCCGGGACACCAAATAACTATGGCTACACCTTC. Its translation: CASRPGTPNNYGYTF.

Here the CDR3 reads CASRLGGSIYGYTF. CDR3 nucleotides: TGTGCCAGCAGACTCGGCGGCTCAATCTATGGCTACACCTTC. This rearrangement joins TRBV5-4 to TRBJ1-2; unclear D gene. Trimming shortened V by 5 bases and J by 4 bases, and 15 bases separated the two germline ends. In germline, CDR1 is SGHNT, CDR2 YYREEE (reference sequence). CDR3 length: 14 residues.

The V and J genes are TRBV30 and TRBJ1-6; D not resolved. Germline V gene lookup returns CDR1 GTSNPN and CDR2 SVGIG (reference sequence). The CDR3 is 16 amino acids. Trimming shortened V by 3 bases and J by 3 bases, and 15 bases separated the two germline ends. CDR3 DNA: TGTGCCTGGAGCGAAAAGACTAATGACTATAATTCACCCCTCCACTTT. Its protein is CAWSEKTNDYNSPLHF.

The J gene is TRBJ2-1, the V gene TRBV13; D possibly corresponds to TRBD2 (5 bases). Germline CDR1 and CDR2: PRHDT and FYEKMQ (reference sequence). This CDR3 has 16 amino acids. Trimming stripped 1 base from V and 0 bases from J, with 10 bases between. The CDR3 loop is CASSLEGARSYNEQFF. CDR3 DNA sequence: TGTGCCAGCAGCTTAGAGGGAGCGCGCTCCTACAATGAGCAGTTCTTC.

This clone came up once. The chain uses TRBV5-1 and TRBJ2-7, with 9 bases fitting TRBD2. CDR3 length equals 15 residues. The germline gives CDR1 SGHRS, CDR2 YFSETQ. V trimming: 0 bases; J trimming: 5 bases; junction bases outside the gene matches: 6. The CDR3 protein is CASSLGLAGLNEQYF. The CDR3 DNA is TGCGCCAGCAGCTTGGGGCTAGCGGGACTCAACGAGCAGTACTTC.

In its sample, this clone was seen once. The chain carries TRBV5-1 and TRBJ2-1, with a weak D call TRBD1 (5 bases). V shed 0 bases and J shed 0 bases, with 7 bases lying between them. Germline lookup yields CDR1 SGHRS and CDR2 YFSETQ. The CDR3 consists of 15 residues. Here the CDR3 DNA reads TGCGCCAGCAGCTTGGAGGGGATCTCCTACAATGAGCAGTTCTTC. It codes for CASSLEGISYNEQFF.

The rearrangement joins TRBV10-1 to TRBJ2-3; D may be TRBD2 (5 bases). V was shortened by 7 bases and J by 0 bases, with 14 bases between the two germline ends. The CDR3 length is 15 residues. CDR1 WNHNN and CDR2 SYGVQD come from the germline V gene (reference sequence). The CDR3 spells CASNQAEPSTDTQYF. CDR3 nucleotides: TGCGCCAGCAATCAAGCGGAGCCTAGCACAGATACGCAGTATTTT.

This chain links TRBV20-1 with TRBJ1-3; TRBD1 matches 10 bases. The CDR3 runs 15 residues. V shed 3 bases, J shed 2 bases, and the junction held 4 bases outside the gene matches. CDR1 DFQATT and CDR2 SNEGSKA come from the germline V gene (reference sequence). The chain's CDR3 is CSASGGTGAGNTIYF. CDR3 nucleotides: TGCAGTGCTAGTGGGGGGACAGGGGCTGGAAACACCATATATTTT.

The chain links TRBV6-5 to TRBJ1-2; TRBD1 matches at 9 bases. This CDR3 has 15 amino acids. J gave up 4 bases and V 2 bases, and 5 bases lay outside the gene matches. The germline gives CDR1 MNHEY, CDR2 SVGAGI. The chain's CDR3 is CASSYAMTGGYGYTF. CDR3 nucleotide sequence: TGTGCCAGCAGTTACGCCATGACAGGGGGCTATGGCTACACCTTC.

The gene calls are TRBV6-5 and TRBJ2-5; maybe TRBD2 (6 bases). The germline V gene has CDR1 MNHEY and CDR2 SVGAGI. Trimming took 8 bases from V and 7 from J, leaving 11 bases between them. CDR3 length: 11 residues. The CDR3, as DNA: TGTGCCAGCGGCAGGGAGGCGACCCAGTACTTC. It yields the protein CASGREATQYF.

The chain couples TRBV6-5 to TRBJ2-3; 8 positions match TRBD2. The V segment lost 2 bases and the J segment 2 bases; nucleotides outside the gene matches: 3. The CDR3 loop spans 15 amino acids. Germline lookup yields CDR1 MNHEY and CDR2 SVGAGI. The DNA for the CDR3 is TGTGCCAGCAGTTACGGAGCGGGAGACACAGATACGCAGTATTTT. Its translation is CASSYGAGDTDTQYF.

In DNA, the CDR3 is TGTGCCAGCAGCCAAGCTTCCCGGGAGCAGTTCTTC. This codes for CASSQASREQFF. This chain uses TRBV3-1 (or the pseudogene TRBV3-2) with TRBJ2-1; D ambiguous. V shed 1 base and J shed 10 bases, with 8 bases lying between them. CDR1 is LGHDT, CDR2 YNNKEL, per germline (reference sequence). The CDR3 contains 12 residues.

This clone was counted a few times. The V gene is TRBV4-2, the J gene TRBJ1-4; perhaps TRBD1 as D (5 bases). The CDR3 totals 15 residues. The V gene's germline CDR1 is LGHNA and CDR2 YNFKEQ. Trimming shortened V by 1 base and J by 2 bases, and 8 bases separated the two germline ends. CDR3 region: CASSQVDSTNEKLFF. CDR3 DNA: TGTGCCAGCAGCCAAGTCGACAGCACTAATGAAAAACTGTTTTTT.

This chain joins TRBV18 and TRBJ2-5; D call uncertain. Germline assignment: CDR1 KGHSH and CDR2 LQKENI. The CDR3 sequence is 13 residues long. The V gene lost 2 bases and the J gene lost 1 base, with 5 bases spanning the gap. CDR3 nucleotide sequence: TGTGCCAGCTCACCAGGCAGCCAAGAGACCCAGTACTTC. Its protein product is CASSPGSQETQYF.

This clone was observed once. CDR3 bases: TGTGCCAGCAGATGGGTCTGGCGGGATTCCACCGGGGAGCTGTTTTTT. Amino acid sequence: CASRWVWRDSTGELFF. The genes are TRBV7-8 and TRBJ2-2, with D possibly TRBD2 on 6 matching bases. Trimming took 6 bases from V and 4 from J, leaving 18 bases between them. The CDR3 runs to 16 residues. CDR1 SGHVS and CDR2 FQNEAQ come from the germline V gene.

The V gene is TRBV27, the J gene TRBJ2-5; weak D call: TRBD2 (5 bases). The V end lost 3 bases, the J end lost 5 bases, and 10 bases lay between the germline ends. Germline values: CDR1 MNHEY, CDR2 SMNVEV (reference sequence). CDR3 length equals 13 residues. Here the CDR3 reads CASSFHERETQYF. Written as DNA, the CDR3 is TGTGCCAGCAGTTTTCATGAGCGGGAGACCCAGTACTTC.

As DNA, the CDR3 is TGTGCCAGCAGCCAATACCAGACTAGTTGTTCTGGGGGGGGTGAGCAGTTCTTC. It yields the protein CASSQYQTSCSGGGEQFF. The chain combines TRBV3-1 (or the pseudogene TRBV3-2) with TRBJ2-1, with 7 positions matching TRBD2. The CDR3 loop spans 18 amino acids. With V trimmed by 2 bases and J by 9 bases, 19 bases remained unmatched. Germline assignment: CDR1 LGHDT and CDR2 YNNKEL (reference sequence).

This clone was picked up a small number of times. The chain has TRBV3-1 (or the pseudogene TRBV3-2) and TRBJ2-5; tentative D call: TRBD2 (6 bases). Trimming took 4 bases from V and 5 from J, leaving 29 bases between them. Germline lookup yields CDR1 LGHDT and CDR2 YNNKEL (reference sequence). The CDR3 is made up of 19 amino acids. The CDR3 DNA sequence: TGTGCCAGCAGCCCATCCCGGTTTGGGCCGCGGGGCGCGAGGGAGACCCAGTACTTC. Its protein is CASSPSRFGPRGARETQYF.

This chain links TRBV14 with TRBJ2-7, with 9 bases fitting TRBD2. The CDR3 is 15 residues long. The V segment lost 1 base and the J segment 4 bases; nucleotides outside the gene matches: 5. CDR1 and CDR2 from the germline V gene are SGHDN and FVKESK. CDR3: CASSQVLAGLYEQYF. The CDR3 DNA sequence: TGTGCCAGCAGCCAAGTTCTAGCGGGATTGTACGAGCAGTACTTC.

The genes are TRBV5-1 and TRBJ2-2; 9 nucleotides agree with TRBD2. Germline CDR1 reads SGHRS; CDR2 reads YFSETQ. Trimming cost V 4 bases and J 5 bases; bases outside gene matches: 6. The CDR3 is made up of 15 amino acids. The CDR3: CASSPRLAVTGELFF. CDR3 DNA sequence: TGCGCCAGCAGCCCGAGACTAGCGGTTACCGGGGAGCTGTTTTTT.

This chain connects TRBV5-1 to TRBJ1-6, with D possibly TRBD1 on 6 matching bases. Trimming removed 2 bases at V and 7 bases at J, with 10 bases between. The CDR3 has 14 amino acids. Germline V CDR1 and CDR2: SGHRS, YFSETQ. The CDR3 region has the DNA TGCGCCAGCAGCTTCCAGACAGGCAATTCACCCCTCCACTTT. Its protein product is CASSFQTGNSPLHF. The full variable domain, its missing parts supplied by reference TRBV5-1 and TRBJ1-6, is KAGVTQTPRYLIKTRGQQVTLSCSPISGHRSVSWYQQTPGQGLQFLFEYFSETQRNKGNFPGRFSGRQFSNSRSEMNVSTLELGDSALYLCASSFQTGNSPLHFGNGTRLTVT.

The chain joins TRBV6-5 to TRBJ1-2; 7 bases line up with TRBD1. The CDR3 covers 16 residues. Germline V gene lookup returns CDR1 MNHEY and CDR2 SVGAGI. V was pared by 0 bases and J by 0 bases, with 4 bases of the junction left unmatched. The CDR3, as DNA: TGTGCCAGCAGTTACTCGTCAGGGGGATCTAACTATGGCTACACCTTC. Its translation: CASSYSSGGSNYGYTF.

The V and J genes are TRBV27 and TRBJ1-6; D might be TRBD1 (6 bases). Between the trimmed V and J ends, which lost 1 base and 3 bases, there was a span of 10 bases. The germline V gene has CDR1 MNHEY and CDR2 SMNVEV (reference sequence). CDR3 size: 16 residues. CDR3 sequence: CASSLFATGYNSPLHF. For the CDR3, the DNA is TGTGCCAGCAGTTTATTTGCGACAGGCTATAATTCACCCCTCCACTTT.